This T cell receptor beta chain emerged from a study of tumor-infiltrating lymphocytes in primary liver carcinoma. Across the whole study: Patients were both men and women, whose ages ran from 30 to 69 years.

The CDR3 runs to 16 residues. CDR1 is MGHRA and CDR2 is YSYEKL in the germline V gene. The ends lost 1 base at V and 1 base at J; junction bases unmatched: 6. From roughly 470 ng total RNA, TCR beta cDNA was generated with a primer in the constant region. What produced the TCR beta libraries was three nested multiplex PCR rounds using slightly modified ARM-PCR. PCR rounds one and two used TRBV1-TRBV30 forward primers with a C-beta reverse primer for around 9 cycles each. In TCRdb, the multiplex PCR reads were re-called with MiXCR into one record per CDR3 protein. The sample carries 70,000 to 95,000 distinct CDR3 sequences, approximately 70% recorded once. This clonotype is labeled medium-sized. Co-extracted RNA and DNA came from 20-30 mg of unsorted bulk tissue.

The genes are TRBV4-1 and TRBJ2-5; 7 positions match TRBD1. Sample: liver tumor tissue from sampling region 4. Subset defined: tumor region T4, right-lateral pole. The clonotype originates from a man aged 40-55 years with primary liver carcinoma and hepatitis B virus infection. The CDR3 here is CASSQAGQRFQETQYF. The DNA for the CDR3 is TGCGCCAGCAGCCAAGCGGGACAGCGATTCCAAGAGACCCAGTACTTC.